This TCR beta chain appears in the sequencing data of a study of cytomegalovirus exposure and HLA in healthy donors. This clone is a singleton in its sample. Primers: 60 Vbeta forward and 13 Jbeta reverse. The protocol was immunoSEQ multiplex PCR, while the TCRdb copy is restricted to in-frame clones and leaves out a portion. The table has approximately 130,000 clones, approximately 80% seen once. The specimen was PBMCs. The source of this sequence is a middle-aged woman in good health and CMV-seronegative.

CDR3 amino acids: CASNPGTGSGNTIYF. DNA of the CDR3: TGCGCCAGCAACCCAGGGACAGGGTCTGGAAACACCATATATTTT. The V call is TRBV5-1, the J call TRBJ1-3; 9 bases agree with TRBD1. V lost 6 bases to trimming and J lost 1 base; unmatched junction nucleotides: 5. The CDR3 totals 15 residues. Germline CDR1 reads SGHRS; CDR2 reads YFSETQ.